This TCR beta chain comes out of a study of blood T cell repertoires in COVID-19. Study details: Sources were T cells, B-cell-depleted T cells, or PBMCs; the material itself was cDNA or gDNA.

As originally analysed: How many nucleated cells were present was estimated from reference gene primer amplification. Clones were sequenced by immunoSEQ multiplex PCR, and TCRdb holds only the in-frame ones, with some missing. V and J calls and clone size are those listed in that table; D and trimming were worked out from the DNA. The data contain approximately 140,000 clones, about 88% of them singletons. CDR3 size: 16 residues. Trimming at V came to 6 bases and at J to 2 bases, leaving 11 bases not matched to a gene. CDR1 is SNHLY and CDR2 is FYNNEI in the germline V gene. The genes are TRBV2 and TRBJ2-3, with TRBD2 matching over 7 bases. The clonotype comes from an elderly woman with acute or convalescent COVID-19. The sample was peripheral blood. CDR3 in amino acids: CASRVRAGTNTDTQYF. For the CDR3, the DNA is TGTGCCAGCAGAGTCCGAGCGGGGACCAACACAGATACGCAGTATTTT.